A selection of T cell receptor beta chains follows, all from one sample in a study of blood T cell repertoires in COVID-19. Sequencing was performed with immunoSEQ multiplex PCR; in TCRdb, only in-frame clones are kept and a portion is missing. In the table there are roughly 130,000 clones, about 80% of which are singletons. The sample taken for sequencing was peripheral blood. These TCRs come from a man aged 60-69 years with acute or convalescent COVID-19. Both conserved end residues are part of each CDR3. Fields, in order: V gene, J gene, CDR3 protein.

v_call: TRBV28
j_call: TRBJ2-3
cdr3_aa: CASSPSGTSTDTQYF

v_call: TRBV7-2
j_call: TRBJ2-7
cdr3_aa: CASSFASGSDEQYF

v_call: TRBV28
j_call: TRBJ1-5
cdr3_aa: CASSAGGSNQPQHF

v_call: TRBV4-3
j_call: TRBJ2-7
cdr3_aa: CASSQDASVAGGYEQYF

v_call: TRBV19
j_call: TRBJ2-1
cdr3_aa: CASTSSGMRNEQFF

v_call: TRBV5-1
j_call: TRBJ2-2
cdr3_aa: CASSSPAGVSGELFF

v_call: TRBV7-6
j_call: TRBJ2-5
cdr3_aa: CASSYGMRSQETQYF

v_call: TRBV4-2
j_call: TRBJ1-4
cdr3_aa: CASSPRTGDIEKLFF

v_call: TRBV28
j_call: TRBJ2-3
cdr3_aa: CASRLWGTGGDTQYF

v_call: TRBV15
j_call: TRBJ2-2
cdr3_aa: CATSRALGEVGELFF

v_call: TRBV28
j_call: TRBJ1-5
cdr3_aa: CASRYTGAGQPQHF

v_call: TRBV5-6
j_call: TRBJ1-2
cdr3_aa: CASSPQGVGGYTF

v_call: TRBV27
j_call: TRBJ1-5
cdr3_aa: CASSFGTDPSNQPQHF

v_call: TRBV28
j_call: TRBJ1-5
cdr3_aa: CASFAPRSGGLGQPQHF

v_call: TRBV18
j_call: TRBJ2-2
cdr3_aa: CASSQRTGDTGELFF

v_call: TRBV7-2
j_call: TRBJ1-1
cdr3_aa: CASSRLDTEAFF

v_call: TRBV2
j_call: TRBJ1-1
cdr3_aa: CASSRGFTEAFF

v_call: TRBV5-1
j_call: TRBJ2-1
cdr3_aa: CASSDQSGRGAGQFF

v_call: TRBV25-1
j_call: TRBJ2-7
cdr3_aa: CASSELSPYYEQYF

v_call: TRBV4-2
j_call: TRBJ1-2
cdr3_aa: CASSQDQPGSGYTF

v_call: TRBV21-1
j_call: TRBJ2-1
cdr3_aa: CASSKSGQIYNEQFF

v_call: TRBV29-1
j_call: TRBJ2-1
cdr3_aa: CSVKGTGYNEQFF

v_call: TRBV3-1/TRBV3-2
j_call: TRBJ2-6
cdr3_aa: CASSQVSRSDGANVLTF

v_call: TRBV5-1
j_call: TRBJ2-2
cdr3_aa: CASSLADRATGELFF

v_call: TRBV11-2
j_call: TRBJ2-1
cdr3_aa: CASSLVAAGAYNEQFF

v_call: TRBV28
j_call: TRBJ2-3
cdr3_aa: CASKLSSGSGTDTQYF

v_call: TRBV30
j_call: TRBJ1-1
cdr3_aa: CAWTPTGNGGYVSAFF

v_call: TRBV11-3
j_call: TRBJ2-5
cdr3_aa: CASSLGAGETQYF

v_call: TRBV27
j_call: TRBJ1-4
cdr3_aa: CASSFSPTGVNEKLFF